One and the same sample provided the 19 T cell receptor beta chains below, sequenced in a study of blood T cells in healthy people across ages. A second PCR, run for about 7 to 12 cycles, used a sample-barcoded 5' primer plus a J-beta primer mix. Using its own MiXCR run on the 5' RACE reads, TCRdb lists one record per CDR3 protein. The data show 800,000 or so distinct CDR3 sequences, 25% seen once. These same records also appear under a second study, on T cells of mothers and their children.

Sequencing was done on a sample of blood. The receptors derive from a boy aged 5 to 17 in good health.

V and J are TRBV6-5 and TRBJ2-7; TRBD2 aligns across 8 bases. V lost 5 bases and J lost 3; bases outside the gene matches: 9. Looked up from germline, CDR1 is MNHEY and CDR2 is SVGAGI. The CDR3 extends over 15 amino acids. CDR3 amino acids: CASSPLVAGGYEQYF. CDR3 DNA: TGTGCCAGCAGTCCCCTGGTGGCGGGAGGCTACGAGCAGTACTTC.

This clonotype was detected a few times. The V gene is TRBV29-1, the J gene TRBJ1-4; D unresolved. Germline V lookup: CDR1 SQVTM, CDR2 ANQGSEA. Trimming removed 4 bases at V and 2 bases at J, with 17 bases between. This CDR3 spans 16 amino acids. DNA for the CDR3: TGCAGCGTTGCACAACCTCGAGGATCGACTAATGAAAAACTGTTTTTT. It translates to CSVAQPRGSTNEKLFF.

The chain recombines TRBV2 with TRBJ2-7; D is perhaps TRBD2 (5 bases). The CDR3 has 15 amino acids. Germline lookup yields CDR1 SNHLY and CDR2 FYNNEI. Trimming pared 6 bases from V and 7 bases from J, leaving 22 bases between. This CDR3 reads CASRQEGGAHSEQYF. The CDR3 bases are TGTGCCAGCAGGCAAGAGGGTGGTGCGCACTCAGAGCAGTACTTC.

This clonotype occurred a few times. J is TRBJ1-1 and V is TRBV13; D is unclear. CDR1 PRHDT and CDR2 FYEKMQ come from the germline V gene (reference sequence). Trimming removed 6 bases from V and 0 bases from J, with 5 bases in between. The length of the CDR3 is 12 residues. CDR3 DNA: TGTGCCAGCAGTAAGCTGAACACTGAAGCTTTCTTT. Encoded protein: CASSKLNTEAFF.

This clonotype appeared a few times. The chain employs TRBV28 and TRBJ2-7, with a possible D match to TRBD2 (6 bases). Germline values: CDR1 MDHEN, CDR2 SYDVKM. V was shortened by 6 bases and J by 2 bases, with 14 bases between the two germline ends. The CDR3 has 14 amino acids. The CDR3 here is CASRGSERAYEQYF. CDR3 sequence (DNA): TGTGCCAGCAGGGGGTCGGAGCGGGCCTACGAGCAGTACTTC.

The rearrangement links TRBV18 to TRBJ2-4; D unclear. Germline V lookup: CDR1 KGHSH, CDR2 LQKENI. The CDR3 is 14 residues long. Trimming stripped 1 base from V and 3 bases from J, with 7 bases between. The CDR3 region is CASSPQGGKNIQYF. The CDR3 DNA reads TGTGCCAGCTCACCACAGGGTGGCAAAAACATTCAGTACTTC.

V gene TRBV20-1 combines with J gene TRBJ2-6, with D possibly TRBD1 on 6 matching bases. The CDR3 contains 18 residues. Germline lookup yields CDR1 DFQATT and CDR2 SNEGSKA (reference sequence). V lost 1 base to trimming and J lost 1 base, with 17 bases between them. The DNA of the CDR3 is TGCAGTGCTAGAGTAACTACAGGGCTAATTTCTGGGGCCAACGTCCTGACTTTC. Residues: CSARVTTGLISGANVLTF.

V and J are TRBV6-5 and TRBJ2-7, with D hard to call. From germline, CDR1 is MNHEY and CDR2 SVGAGI. CDR3 size: 13 residues. The ends were cut back, 4 bases at V and 2 bases at J, with 9 bases in the middle. CDR3 in amino acids: CASSSTKPYEQYF. Written as DNA, the CDR3 is TGTGCCAGCAGTTCTACCAAGCCCTACGAGCAGTACTTC.

In its sample, this clonotype ranks as medium-sized. V gene TRBV18 combines with J gene TRBJ2-7; unclear D gene. Trimming left V 8 bases short and J 4 bases short, with 15 bases between. From germline, CDR1 is KGHSH and CDR2 LQKENI. The CDR3 sequence is 13 residues long. CDR3 nucleotides: TGTGCCAGCAGCCCTGGATCGAGTTACGAGCAGTACTTC. It translates to CASSPGSSYEQYF.

This clonotype has just a few counts. J is TRBJ1-1 and V is TRBV20-1; 7 bases fit TRBD1. CDR1 is DFQATT, CDR2 SNEGSKA, per germline (reference sequence). The V gene end was trimmed by 5 bases and the J gene end by 6 bases; junction bases not matched to a gene: 18. The CDR3 is made up of 16 amino acids. The CDR3 nucleotides are TGCAGTGCTTTACCAACCTTGATCAGGGGGAGGGCTGAAGCTTTCTTT. Amino acid sequence: CSALPTLIRGRAEAFF.

This rearrangement joins TRBV28 to TRBJ1-2; 7 nucleotides line up with TRBD1. Germline CDR1 is MDHEN and CDR2 is SYDVKM. Trimming at V came to 8 bases and at J to 3 bases, leaving 15 bases not matched to a gene. There are 16 residues in the CDR3. The CDR3 is CASCSSQGSRDYGYTF. In DNA, the CDR3 is TGTGCCAGCTGCTCATCACAGGGGAGTCGCGACTATGGCTACACCTTC.

In its sample, this clonotype was seen a few times. The V gene is TRBV7-2, the J gene TRBJ1-1; D might be TRBD1 (6 bases). V lost 4 bases, J lost 10 bases, and 16 bases lay in between. The CDR3 is 13 residues long. Germline CDR1 is SGHTA and CDR2 is FQGNSA. The CDR3 DNA is TGTGCCAGCAGCTCTAGTCAGGGGTGGGGAGCTTTCTTT. Translation: CASSSSQGWGAFF.

In this sample, this clonotype turned up a few times. The V call is TRBV12-3 or TRBV12-4, the J call TRBJ2-1; D gene ambiguous. The CDR3 spans 12 residues. Trimming left V 5 bases short and J 9 bases short, with 11 bases between. The CDR3 coding sequence is TGTGCCAGCAGTAACATAGCTCCTGAGCAGTTCTTC. This translates into CASSNIAPEQFF.

This clonotype was counted between two and nine times. The V call is TRBV6-2 or TRBV6-3, the J call TRBJ2-1, with D unclear. The J call may not be correct, given that the DNA end is closer to TRBJ2-7. The CDR3 is 13 amino acids. CDR1 and CDR2 from the germline V gene are MNHEY and SVGEGT. CDR3 sequence (DNA): TGTGCCACAAACCACGACGGCTCCTACGAGCAGTACTTC. As protein: CATNHDGSYEQYF.

This clonotype has more than one count but fewer than ten. The chain links TRBV20-1 to TRBJ1-1, with D unresolved. This CDR3 has 13 residues. Per germline, CDR1 DFQATT and CDR2 SNEGSKA (reference sequence). The germline V and J ends were trimmed by 0 bases and 2 bases, with 7 bases remaining between them. CDR3 region: CSARDVGNTEAFF. The CDR3 DNA is TGCAGTGCTAGAGATGTCGGCAACACTGAAGCTTTCTTT.

The gene calls are TRBV4-3 and TRBJ2-2; D might be TRBD2 (5 bases). With 1 base removed from V and 5 bases from J, the gap between germline ends came to 11 bases. The germline CDR1 and CDR2 sequences are LGHNA and YSLEER. This CDR3 spans 15 amino acids. CDR3 protein: CASSQVPGWTGELFF. The CDR3 DNA reads TGCGCCAGCAGCCAAGTCCCGGGGTGGACCGGGGAGCTGTTTTTT.

This clonotype was picked up many times. The chain links TRBV29-1 to TRBJ2-1; 7 positions agree with TRBD2. The germline V gene has CDR1 SQVTM and CDR2 ANQGSEA. J lost 7 bases, V lost 5 bases, and 11 bases had no gene match. This CDR3 has 14 residues. The CDR3 loop is CSVNPSGGWNEQFF. The CDR3 coding sequence is TGCAGCGTTAACCCTAGCGGAGGATGGAATGAGCAGTTCTTC.

The sample holds a few counts of this clonotype. The chain employs TRBV12-3 or TRBV12-4 and TRBJ2-5, with D possibly being TRBD1 (5 bases). CDR3 length: 15 amino acids. Trimming cost V 7 bases and J 4 bases, with 19 bases left between them. This CDR3 is CASNSAAQGGETQYF. The DNA of the CDR3 is TGTGCCAGCAATTCAGCTGCGCAGGGTGGAGAGACCCAGTACTTC.

This clonotype has just a few counts. The J gene is TRBJ2-1, the V gene TRBV5-5, with D perhaps TRBD2 (6 bases). The CDR3 loop spans 16 amino acids. From germline, CDR1 is SGHKS and CDR2 YYEKEE (reference sequence). V was trimmed by 4 bases and J by 0 bases, leaving 14 bases between them. CDR3 residues: CASSRGLESSYNEQFF. As DNA, the CDR3 is TGTGCCAGCAGCAGGGGACTCGAGAGCTCCTACAATGAGCAGTTCTTC.